This T cell receptor (beta chain) was profiled in a study of T cell responses to AZD1222 COVID-19 vaccine. Study-level findings and limits: Donors skewed white British and female; clonal diversity was possibly underestimated. Nearly half of the spike-specific TCRs reportedly recognize variant regions that carry no mutations. Increased Spike-specific TCR breadth and depth were observed after two AZD1222 doses.

The repertoire was sequenced with immunoSEQ multiplex PCR; TCRdb's copy has only in-frame clones and lacks some. In the table there are approximately 140,000 clones, more than 80% of which are singletons. This clone was detected only a few times. Its antigen remains unknown. Sequences were derived from peripheral blood, sampled 28 days after the second AZD1222 dose. This receptor was identified in an adult who received the AZD1222 COVID-19 vaccine.

CDR3 loop: CASSLTGVDTGELFF. The DNA for the CDR3 is TGTGCCAGCAGCTTGACAGGGGTAGACACCGGGGAGCTGTTTTTT. The chain joins TRBV5-6 to TRBJ2-2; 7 bases are shared with TRBD1. There are 15 residues in the CDR3. Germline CDR1 SGHDT, CDR2 YYEEEE. V was pared by 1 base and J by 3 bases, with 3 bases of the junction left unmatched.